Below, one TCR beta chain is given with its context. Study processing details: Estimates of nucleated cell counts were drawn from the amplification of reference gene primers. The data were produced by immunoSEQ multiplex PCR, yet TCRdb's version contains in-frame clones alone and is incomplete. The V and J calls and clone size are taken from that table; D and trimming were inferred from the DNA. Of about 180,000 clones in the sample, about 85% were seen once. The sample is drawn from a study of blood T cell repertoires in COVID-19. Across the whole study: Collection of acute and convalescent COVID-19 samples took place in the United States, Italy and Spain. Nucleic acid was either cDNA or gDNA, and it came from T cells, B-cell-depleted T cells, or PBMCs.

The source is a woman in her twenties or thirties with active or convalescent COVID-19. Sequenced input: peripheral blood.

The CDR3 nucleotides read TGCGCCAGCAGCCAAGGTAATGTCGTAGGGACTAGCGGATCTGAGCAGTTCTTC. It yields the protein CASSQGNVVGTSGSEQFF. The rearrangement links TRBV4-1 to TRBJ2-1; 11 bases align to TRBD2. Trimming cost V 1 base and J 9 bases; bases outside gene matches: 14. The CDR3 totals 18 residues. In germline, CDR1 is MGHRA, CDR2 YSYEKL.